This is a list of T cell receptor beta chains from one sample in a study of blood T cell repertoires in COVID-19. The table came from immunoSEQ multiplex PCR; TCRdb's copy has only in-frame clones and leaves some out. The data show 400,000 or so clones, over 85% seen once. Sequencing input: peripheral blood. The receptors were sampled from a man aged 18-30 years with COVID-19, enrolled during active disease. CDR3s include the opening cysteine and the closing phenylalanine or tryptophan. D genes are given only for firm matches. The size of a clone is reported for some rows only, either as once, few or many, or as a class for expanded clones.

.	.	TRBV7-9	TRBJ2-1	TGTGCCAGCAGTTCGACTAGTGACTCCTACAATGAGCAGTTCTTC	CASSSTSDSYNEQFF
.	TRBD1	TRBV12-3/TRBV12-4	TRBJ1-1	TGTGCCAGCAGTCAGACAGGGAGCGCTTTCTTT	CASSQTGSAFF
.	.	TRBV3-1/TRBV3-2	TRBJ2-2	TGTGCCAGCAGCCGTGGGGGCTTGTCCGGGGAGCTGTTTTTT	CASSRGGLSGELFF
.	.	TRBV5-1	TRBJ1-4	TGCGCCAGCAGCTTAGGGGGTGGGAATGAAAAACTGTTTTTT	CASSLGGGNEKLFF
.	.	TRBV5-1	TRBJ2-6	TGCGCCAGCAGCTCCAAGACGGGGGGGGCCAACGTCCTGACTTTC	CASSSKTGGANVLTF
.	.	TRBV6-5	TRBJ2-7	TGTGCCAGCAGTTCGGCGGGTCCCTACGAGCAGTACTTC	CASSSAGPYEQYF
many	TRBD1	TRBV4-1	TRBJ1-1	TGCGCCAGCAGCCAAGCCGGGACAGGGAGAATCGGCGGAAGTGGCACTGAAGCTTTCTTT	CASSQAGTGRIGGSGTEAFF
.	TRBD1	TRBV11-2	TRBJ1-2	TGTGCCAGCAGCACCCGGACAGGGGGGGTGTATGGCTACACCTTC	CASSTRTGGVYGYTF
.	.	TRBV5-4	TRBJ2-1	TGTGCCAGCAGCTTGCGCGCGATGAATGAGCAGTTCTTC	CASSLRAMNEQFF
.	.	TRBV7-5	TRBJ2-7	TGTGTCAGAAGCTTAGCGCCGACAGGGTGCGAGCAGTACTTC	CVRSLAPTGCEQYF
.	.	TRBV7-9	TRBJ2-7	TGTGCCAGCAGCTCAGGGAGGAGGTACGAGCAGTACTTC	CASSSGRRYEQYF
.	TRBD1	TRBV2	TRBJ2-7	TGTGCCAGCAGTCCTTCCGGGACAGAGCGCTACGAGCAGTACTTC	CASSPSGTERYEQYF
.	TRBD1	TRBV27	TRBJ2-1	TGTGCCAGCAGTTTCTTAGGACAGGGGTGGACAAATGGCAATGAGCAGTTCTTC	CASSFLGQGWTNGNEQFF
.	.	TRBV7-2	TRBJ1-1	TGTGCCAGCAGCCCCTTCCCCGCAGGGGAAGCTTTCTTT	CASSPFPAGEAFF
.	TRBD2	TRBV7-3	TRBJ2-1	TGTGCCAGCAGCAGAGCACTAGCGGGAGTACATGAGCAGTTCTTC	CASSRALAGVHEQFF
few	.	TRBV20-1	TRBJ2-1	TGCAGTGCTAGTGCCTCGTGGGACTCTGACAATGAGCAGTTCTTC	CSASASWDSDNEQFF
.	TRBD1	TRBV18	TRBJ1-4	TGTGCCAGCTCACCACCGGACAGGCGGGGTGAAAAACTGTTTTTT	CASSPPDRRGEKLFF
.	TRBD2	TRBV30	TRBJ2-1	TGTGCCTGGAGTGTGAAGGTAGCGGGTAGAAATGAGCAGTTCTTC	CAWSVKVAGRNEQFF
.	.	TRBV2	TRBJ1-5	TGTGCCAGCAGTTCTTCAGGTGTGGATCAGCCCCAGCATTTT	CASSSSGVDQPQHF
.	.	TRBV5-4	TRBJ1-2	TGTGCCAGCAGCTTGGCGGGGGGCGACTATGGCTACACCTTC	CASSLAGGDYGYTF
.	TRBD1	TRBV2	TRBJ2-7	TGTGCCAGCAAAGGACAGGAACTCTCCTACGAGCAGTACTTC	CASKGQELSYEQYF
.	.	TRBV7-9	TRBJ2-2	TGTGCCAGCAGCTTATCTCCGGGACTCGGGGAGCTGTTTTTT	CASSLSPGLGELFF
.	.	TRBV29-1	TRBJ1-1	TGCAGCGTTGGAGCTAGGGGGAACACTGAAGCTTTCTTT	CSVGARGNTEAFF
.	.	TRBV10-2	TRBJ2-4	TGCGCCTCCCGAAGTGGCCGGGACATTCAGTACTTC	CASRSGRDIQYF
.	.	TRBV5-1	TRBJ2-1	TGCGCCAGCAGCTCGGTCCATGAGCAGTTCTTC	CASSSVHEQFF
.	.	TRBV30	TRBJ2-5	TGTGCCTGGAGTGAGGAGGAGGGAATTCGGGAGACCCAGTACTTC	CAWSEEEGIRETQYF
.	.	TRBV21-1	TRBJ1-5	TGTGCCAGCAGCCCTCGGACTACTGTCGCCAATCAGCCCCAGCATTTT	CASSPRTTVANQPQHF
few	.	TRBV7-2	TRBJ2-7	TGTGCCAGCAGCTTAGGATCAGGGTCCTACGAGCAGTACTTC	CASSLGSGSYEQYF
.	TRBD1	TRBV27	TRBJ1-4	TGTGCCAGCAGTCCTAGACAGGGTTCTGAAAAACTGTTTTTT	CASSPRQGSEKLFF
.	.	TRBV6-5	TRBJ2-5	TGTGCCGCAACAGGGCGAGGAGAGACCCAGTACTTC	CAATGRGETQYF
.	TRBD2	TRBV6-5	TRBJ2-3	TGTGCCAGCACCACACTAGCGGGAGCTAGAGATACGCAGTATTTT	CASTTLAGARDTQYF